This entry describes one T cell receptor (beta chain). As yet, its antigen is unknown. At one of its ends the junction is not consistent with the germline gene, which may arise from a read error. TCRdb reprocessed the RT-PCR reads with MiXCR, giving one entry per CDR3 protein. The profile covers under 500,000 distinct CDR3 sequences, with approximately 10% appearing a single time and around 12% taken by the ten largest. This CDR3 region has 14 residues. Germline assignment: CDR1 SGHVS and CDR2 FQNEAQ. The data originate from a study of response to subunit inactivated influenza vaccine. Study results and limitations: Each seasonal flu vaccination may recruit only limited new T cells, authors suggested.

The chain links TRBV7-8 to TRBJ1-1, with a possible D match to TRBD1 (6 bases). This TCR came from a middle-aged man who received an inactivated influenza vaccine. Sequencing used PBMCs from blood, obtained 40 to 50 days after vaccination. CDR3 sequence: CASSSYRDATEVFF. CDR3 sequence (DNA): TGTGCCAGCAGCTCGTACAGGGACGCGACTGAAGTTTTCTTT.